This TCR beta chain was sequenced during a study of blood T cell repertoires in COVID-19. The CDR3 runs to 16 residues. CDR1 and CDR2 from the germline V gene are LGHNA and YNFKEQ. V lost 0 bases, J lost 6 bases, and 2 bases stayed unmatched. Clones were read by immunoSEQ multiplex PCR, and TCRdb kept only the in-frame ones, dropping some. The data hold over 50,000 clones, with around 73% observed a single time. This clonotype was obtained from an elderly man with active or convalescent COVID-19. The sample consisted of peripheral blood. V usage is TRBV4-2 and J usage is TRBJ2-1; TRBD2 agrees at 13 bases. Here the CDR3 reads CASSQDRLAGGNEQFF. DNA for the CDR3: TGTGCCAGCAGCCAAGATCGACTAGCGGGGGGCAATGAGCAGTTCTTC.